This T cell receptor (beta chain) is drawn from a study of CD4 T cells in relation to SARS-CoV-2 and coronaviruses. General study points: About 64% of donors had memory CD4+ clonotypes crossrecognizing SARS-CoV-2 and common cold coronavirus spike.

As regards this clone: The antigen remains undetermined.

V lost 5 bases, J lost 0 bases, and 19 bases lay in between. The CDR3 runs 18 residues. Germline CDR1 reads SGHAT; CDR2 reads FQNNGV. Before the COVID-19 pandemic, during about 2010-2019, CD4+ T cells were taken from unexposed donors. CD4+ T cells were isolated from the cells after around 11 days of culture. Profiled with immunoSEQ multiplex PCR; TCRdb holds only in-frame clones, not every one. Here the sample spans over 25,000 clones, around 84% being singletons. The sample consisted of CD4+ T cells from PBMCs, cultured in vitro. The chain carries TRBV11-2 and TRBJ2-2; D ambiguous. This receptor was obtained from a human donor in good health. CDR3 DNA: TGTGCCAGCAGCCCAAACTTGCCGGTGGCCGCGAACACCGGGGAGCTGTTTTTT. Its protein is CASSPNLPVAANTGELFF.